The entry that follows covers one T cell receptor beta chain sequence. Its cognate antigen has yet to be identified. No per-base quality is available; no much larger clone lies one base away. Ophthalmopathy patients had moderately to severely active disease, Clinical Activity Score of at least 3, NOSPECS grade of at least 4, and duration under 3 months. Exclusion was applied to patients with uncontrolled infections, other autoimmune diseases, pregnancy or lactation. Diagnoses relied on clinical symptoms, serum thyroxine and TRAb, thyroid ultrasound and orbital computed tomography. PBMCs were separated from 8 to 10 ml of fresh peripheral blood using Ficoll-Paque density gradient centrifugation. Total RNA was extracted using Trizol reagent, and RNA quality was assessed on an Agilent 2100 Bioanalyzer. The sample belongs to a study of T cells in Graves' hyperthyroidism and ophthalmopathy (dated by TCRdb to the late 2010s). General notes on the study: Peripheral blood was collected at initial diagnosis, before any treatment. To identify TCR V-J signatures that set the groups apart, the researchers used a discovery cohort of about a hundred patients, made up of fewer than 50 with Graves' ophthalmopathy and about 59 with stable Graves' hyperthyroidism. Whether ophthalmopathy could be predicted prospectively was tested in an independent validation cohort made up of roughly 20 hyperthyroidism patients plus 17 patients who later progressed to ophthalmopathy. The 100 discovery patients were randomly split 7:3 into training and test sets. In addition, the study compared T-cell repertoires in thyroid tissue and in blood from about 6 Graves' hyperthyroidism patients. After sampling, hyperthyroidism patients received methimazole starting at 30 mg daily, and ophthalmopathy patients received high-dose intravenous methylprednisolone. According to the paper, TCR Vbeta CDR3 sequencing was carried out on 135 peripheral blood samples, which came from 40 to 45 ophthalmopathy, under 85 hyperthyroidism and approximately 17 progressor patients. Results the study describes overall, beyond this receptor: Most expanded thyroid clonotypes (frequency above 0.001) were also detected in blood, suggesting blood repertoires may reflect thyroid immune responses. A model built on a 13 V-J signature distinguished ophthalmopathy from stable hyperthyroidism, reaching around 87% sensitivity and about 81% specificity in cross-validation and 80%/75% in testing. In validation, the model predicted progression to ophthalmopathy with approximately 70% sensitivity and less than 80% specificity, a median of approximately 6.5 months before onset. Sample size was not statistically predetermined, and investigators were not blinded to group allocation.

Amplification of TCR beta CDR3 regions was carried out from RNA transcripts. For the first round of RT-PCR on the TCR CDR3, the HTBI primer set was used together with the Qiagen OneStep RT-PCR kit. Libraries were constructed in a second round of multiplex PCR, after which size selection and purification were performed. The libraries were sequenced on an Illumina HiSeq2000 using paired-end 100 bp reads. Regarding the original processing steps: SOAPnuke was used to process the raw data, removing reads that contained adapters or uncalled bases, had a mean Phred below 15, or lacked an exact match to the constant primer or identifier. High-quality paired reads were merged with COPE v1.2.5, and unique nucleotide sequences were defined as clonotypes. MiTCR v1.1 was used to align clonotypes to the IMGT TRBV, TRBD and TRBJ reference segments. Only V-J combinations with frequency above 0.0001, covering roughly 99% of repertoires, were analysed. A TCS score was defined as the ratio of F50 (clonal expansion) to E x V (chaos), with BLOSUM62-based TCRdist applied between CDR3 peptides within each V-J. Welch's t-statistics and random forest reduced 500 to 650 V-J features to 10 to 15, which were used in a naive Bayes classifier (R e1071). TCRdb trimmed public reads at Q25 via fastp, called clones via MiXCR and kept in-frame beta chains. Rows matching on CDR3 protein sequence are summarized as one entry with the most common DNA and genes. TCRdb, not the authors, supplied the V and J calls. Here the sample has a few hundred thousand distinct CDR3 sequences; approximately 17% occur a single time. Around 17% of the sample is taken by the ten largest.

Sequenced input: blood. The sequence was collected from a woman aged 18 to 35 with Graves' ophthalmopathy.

The nucleotide sequence is TGTGCCAGCAGGATGACAGGGACCCTGAAGGAACTGTTTTTT. It translates to CASRMTGTLKELFF. The chain employs TRBV6-1 and TRBJ1-4, with TRBD1 identical over 7 junction bases. The CDR3, cysteine through phenylalanine, is 14 amino acids long. Left in the record is the CDR3 DNA by itself, 42 bases read in frame from the first base. CDR1 MNHNS and CDR2 SASEGT were looked up in the germline V gene. V lost 6 bases and J lost 12 bases, and the count of bases not matched to a germline gene is 13.